The entry that follows covers one T cell receptor (beta chain) sequence. As yet, its antigen is unknown. The sample comes from a study of cytomegalovirus exposure and HLA in healthy donors. Study-wide context: Of all 370 or so donors who were genotyped, 75% to 90% belonged to the Caucasian-associated ancestry cluster.

Each donor's status was that of a healthy bone marrow donor. The ends were cut back, 1 base at V and 4 bases at J, with 13 bases in the middle. CDR1 and CDR2 (germline): SGHAT, FQNNGV. The CDR3 runs 16 residues. The PCR was carried out with 60 Vbeta primers and 13 Jbeta primers. Methods used by the authors: There were around 77 million unique TCR beta chains by a later count, and approximately 11 million of them were shared. Profiling relied on immunoSEQ multiplex PCR, and the TCRdb table lists in-frame clones only, not all of them. V, J and clone size were drawn from that table, and D and trimming were deduced from the DNA. The repertoire includes fewer than 200,000 clones, roughly 80% of them detected once, and less than 3% sits in the top ten. The study's findings and limits: Cytomegalovirus status, reportedly, was diagnosed with high specificity and sensitivity by the classifier.

This TCR derives from a female donor in good health and CMV-seronegative. Sequences were obtained from PBMCs. The rearrangement joins TRBV11-2 to TRBJ2-2; TRBD2 might be the D (5 bases). CDR3 region: CASSLGSGWGTGELFF. DNA of the CDR3: TGTGCCAGCAGCTTAGGGAGCGGTTGGGGCACCGGGGAGCTGTTTTTT.